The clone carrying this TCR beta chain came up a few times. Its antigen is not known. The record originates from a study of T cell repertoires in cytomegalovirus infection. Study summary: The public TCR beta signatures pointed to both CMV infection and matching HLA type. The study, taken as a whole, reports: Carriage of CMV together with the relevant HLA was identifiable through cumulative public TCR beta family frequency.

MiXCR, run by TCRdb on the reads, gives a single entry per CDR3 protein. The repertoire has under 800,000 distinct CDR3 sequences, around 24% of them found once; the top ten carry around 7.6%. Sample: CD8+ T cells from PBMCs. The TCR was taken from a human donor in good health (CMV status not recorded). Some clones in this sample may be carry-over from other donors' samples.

The CDR3, as DNA: TGCAGTACCGGATCCTACGAGCAGTACTTC. Its protein is CSTGSYEQYF. The genes are TRBV20-1 and TRBJ2-7; D unclear. The ends were cut back, 8 bases at V and 1 base at J, with 6 bases in the middle. Germline V gives CDR1 DFQATT, CDR2 SNEGSKA (reference sequence). The CDR3 has 10 residues.